The 10 T cell receptor beta chains presented below share a single source sample, sequenced in a study of ipilimumab plus nivolumab after autologous stem cell transplantation. TCRdb keeps only in-frame clones here, not all; method: immunoSEQ multiplex PCR. This sample has fewer than 25,000 clones, with 65% to 85% found just once. Sequenced here: PBMCs, sampled in a trial of ipilimumab plus nivolumab as post-transplant consolidation. These receptors came from a male donor with diffuse large B-cell lymphoma.

The CDR3 DNA is TGTGCCAGCAGCTTAACTAAAGGAACTGAGCAGTTCTTC. Translating it yields CASSLTKGTEQFF. This chain links TRBV7-3 with TRBJ2-1; no reliable D call. Germline V gives CDR1 SGHTA, CDR2 FQGTGA. Trimming cost V 0 bases and J 9 bases, with 9 bases left between them. The CDR3 spans 13 residues.

The chain is built from TRBV6-4 and TRBJ1-3, with TRBD1 identical over 10 bases. V lost 3 bases, J lost 4 bases, and 6 bases stayed unmatched. In germline, CDR1 is MRHNA, CDR2 SNTAGT. This CDR3 comprises 16 residues. The CDR3 here is CASSERQGAQGNTIYF. CDR3 DNA: TGTGCCAGCAGTGAGCGACAGGGGGCGCAAGGAAACACCATATATTTT.

The chain has TRBV19 and TRBJ2-5; D not certain. Per the germline V gene, CDR1 is LNHDA and CDR2 is SQIVND (reference sequence). CDR3 length equals 14 residues. V was trimmed by 10 bases and J by 4 bases, leaving 19 bases between them. The CDR3 DNA sequence: TGTGCCACGAAGGAATTGGGGAATAGAGAGACCCAGTACTTC. Amino acid sequence: CATKELGNRETQYF.

V is TRBV5-1 and J is TRBJ2-7, with D uncertain. Per germline, CDR1 SGHRS and CDR2 YFSETQ. V was shortened by 4 bases and J by 7 bases, with 12 bases between the two germline ends. The CDR3 has 12 residues. DNA for the CDR3: TGCGCCAGCAGCCCCGTCTTGGGGGAGCAGTACTTC. This gives the protein CASSPVLGEQYF.

The chain is built from TRBV7-3 and TRBJ2-2; no definite D call. Germline CDR1 and CDR2: SGHTA and FQGTGA. This CDR3 is built from 14 residues. Trimming left V 2 bases short and J 1 base short, with 5 bases between. CDR3: CASSLSQNTGELFF. The CDR3 region has the DNA TGTGCCAGCAGCTTATCGCAGAACACCGGGGAGCTGTTTTTT.

By share of the sample, this clone is medium-sized. V gene TRBV5-1 combines with J gene TRBJ1-2, with a possible D match to TRBD1 (6 bases). CDR1 SGHRS and CDR2 YFSETQ come from the germline V gene. With 4 bases removed from V and 8 bases from J, the gap between germline ends came to 18 bases. The CDR3 has 14 amino acids. The CDR3 sequence: CASSRDRMGQGYTF. CDR3 DNA: TGCGCCAGCAGCCGTGACAGGATGGGGCAAGGCTACACCTTC.

In its sample, this clone was seen a few times. The gene calls are TRBV10-3 and TRBJ2-1; possible D gene TRBD1, 5 bases. This CDR3 contains 15 residues. Germline CDR1 ENHRY, CDR2 SYGVKD. V lost 6 bases, J lost 0 bases, and 12 bases lay in between. Here the CDR3 reads CAIRETESSYNEQFF. The CDR3 nucleotides are TGTGCCATCAGAGAGACAGAGTCCTCCTACAATGAGCAGTTCTTC.

The chain is built from TRBV7-2 and TRBJ1-1; D not certain. This CDR3 contains 15 residues. Looked up from germline, CDR1 is SGHTA and CDR2 is FQGNSA. V shed 2 bases and J shed 0 bases, with 10 bases lying between them. The CDR3 DNA is TGTGCCAGCAGCTTATTCCCCACTATGAACACTGAAGCTTTCTTT. As protein: CASSLFPTMNTEAFF.

The rearrangement links TRBV20-1 to TRBJ1-4; TRBD1 is a possible D gene (5 bases). The CDR3 loop spans 11 amino acids. V shed 3 bases and J shed 8 bases, with 7 bases lying between them. Germline V gene sequence: CDR1 DFQATT, CDR2 SNEGSKA (reference sequence). The CDR3 nucleotides are TGCAGTGCTAGGGGGACGGAAAAACTGTTTTTT. Protein sequence: CSARGTEKLFF.

With regard to this clone: One end of the junction is discordant with germline, which a read error may explain. The CDR3 nucleotides read TGTGCCAGCAGTATATCGGCAGGGACGTATTCCTACGAGCAGTACTTC. This encodes CASSISAGTYSYEQYF. The chain joins TRBV27 to TRBJ2-7, with D perhaps being TRBD1 or TRBD2 (5 bases each). Germline lookup yields CDR1 MNHEY and CDR2 SMNVEV (reference sequence). The CDR3 totals 16 residues.